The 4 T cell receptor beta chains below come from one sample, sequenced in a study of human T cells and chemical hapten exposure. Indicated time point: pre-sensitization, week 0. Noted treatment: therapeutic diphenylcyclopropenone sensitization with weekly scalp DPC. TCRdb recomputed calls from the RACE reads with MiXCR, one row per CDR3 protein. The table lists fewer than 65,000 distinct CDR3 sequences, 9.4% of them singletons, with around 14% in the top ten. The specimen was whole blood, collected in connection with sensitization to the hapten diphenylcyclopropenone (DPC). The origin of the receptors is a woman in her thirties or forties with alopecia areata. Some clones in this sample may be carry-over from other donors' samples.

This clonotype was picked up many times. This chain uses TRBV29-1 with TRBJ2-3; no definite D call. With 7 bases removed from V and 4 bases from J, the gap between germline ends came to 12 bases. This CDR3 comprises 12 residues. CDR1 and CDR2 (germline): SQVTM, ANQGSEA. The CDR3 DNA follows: TGCAGCGCCGGATCAGGTTCAGATACGCAGTATTTT. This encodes CSAGSGSDTQYF.

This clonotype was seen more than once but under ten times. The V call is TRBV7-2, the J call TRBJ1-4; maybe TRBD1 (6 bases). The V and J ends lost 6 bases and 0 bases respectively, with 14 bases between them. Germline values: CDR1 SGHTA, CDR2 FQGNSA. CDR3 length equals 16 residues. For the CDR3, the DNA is TGTGCCAGCAGGTCACAGGGAACTGCAACTAATGAAAAACTGTTTTTT. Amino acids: CASRSQGTATNEKLFF.

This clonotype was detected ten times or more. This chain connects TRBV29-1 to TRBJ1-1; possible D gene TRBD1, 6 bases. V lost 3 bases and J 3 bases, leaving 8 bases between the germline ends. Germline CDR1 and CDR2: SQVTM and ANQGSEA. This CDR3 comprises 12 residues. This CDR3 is CSVDKGDTEAFF. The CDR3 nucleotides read TGCAGCGTTGATAAGGGGGACACTGAAGCTTTCTTT.

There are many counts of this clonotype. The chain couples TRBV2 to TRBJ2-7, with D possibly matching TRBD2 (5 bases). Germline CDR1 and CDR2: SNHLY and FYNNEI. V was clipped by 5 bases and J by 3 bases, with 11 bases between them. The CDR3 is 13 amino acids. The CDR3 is CASSPGGIYEQYF. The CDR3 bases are TGTGCCAGCAGTCCCGGAGGCATCTACGAGCAGTACTTC.